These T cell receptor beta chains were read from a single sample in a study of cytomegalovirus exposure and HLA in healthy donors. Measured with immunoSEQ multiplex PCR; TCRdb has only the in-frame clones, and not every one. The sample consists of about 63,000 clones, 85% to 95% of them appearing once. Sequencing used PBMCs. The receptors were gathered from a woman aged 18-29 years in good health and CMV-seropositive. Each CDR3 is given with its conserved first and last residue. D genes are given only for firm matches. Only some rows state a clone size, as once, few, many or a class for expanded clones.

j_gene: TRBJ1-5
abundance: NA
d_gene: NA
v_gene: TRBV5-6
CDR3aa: CASSFRGLRQPQHF
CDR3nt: TGTGCCAGCAGCTTTAGGGGATTAAGACAGCCCCAGCATTTT

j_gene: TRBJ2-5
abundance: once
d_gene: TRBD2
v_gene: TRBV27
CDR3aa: CASSLQRGGEAQYF
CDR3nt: TGTGCCAGCAGTTTACAGCGGGGGGGGGAGGCCCAGTACTTC

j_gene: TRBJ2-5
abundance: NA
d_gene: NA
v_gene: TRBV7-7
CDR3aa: CASSQGGRVKETQYF
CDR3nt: TGTGCTAGCAGTCAGGGGGGCAGGGTTAAAGAGACCCAGTACTTC

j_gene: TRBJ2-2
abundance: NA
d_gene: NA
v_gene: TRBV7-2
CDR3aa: CASSLRSMDSYTGELFF
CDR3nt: TGTGCCAGCAGCTTACGGTCTATGGACTCGTACACCGGGGAGCTGTTTTTT

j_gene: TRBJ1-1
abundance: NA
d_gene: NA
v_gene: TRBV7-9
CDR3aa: CASSFTGSTEAFF
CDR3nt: TGTGCCAGCAGTTTTACAGGGAGCACTGAAGCTTTCTTT

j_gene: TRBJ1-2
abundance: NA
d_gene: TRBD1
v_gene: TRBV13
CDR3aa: CASSASPGQGDYGYTF
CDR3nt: TGTGCCAGCAGCGCAAGCCCGGGACAGGGGGACTATGGCTACACCTTC

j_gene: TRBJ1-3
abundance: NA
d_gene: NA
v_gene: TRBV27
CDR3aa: CASSLTGTAGNTIYF
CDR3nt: TGTGCCAGCAGTTTAACAGGAACTGCTGGAAACACCATATATTTT

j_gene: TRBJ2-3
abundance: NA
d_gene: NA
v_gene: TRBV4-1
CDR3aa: CASSRLAPGTQYF
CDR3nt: TGCGCCAGCAGCCGGCTAGCCCCGGGTACGCAGTATTTT

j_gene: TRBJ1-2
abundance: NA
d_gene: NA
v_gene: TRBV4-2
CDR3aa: CASSQEGREYGYTF
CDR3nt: TGTGCCAGCAGCCAAGAGGGAAGGGAGTACGGCTACACCTTC

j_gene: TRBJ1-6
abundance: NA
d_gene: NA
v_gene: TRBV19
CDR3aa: CASRKSGGAANSPLHF
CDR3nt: TGTGCCAGTAGAAAATCTGGGGGGGCAGCTAATTCACCCCTCCACTTT

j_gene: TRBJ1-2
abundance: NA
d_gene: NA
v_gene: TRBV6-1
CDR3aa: CASPDGDGYTF
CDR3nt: TGTGCCAGCCCGGACGGGGATGGCTACACCTTC